Following are 29 T cell receptor beta chains from one sample sequenced in a study of beta chain features in type 1 diabetes. The study's findings and limits: Moderate but significant shortening of TCRB CDR3s was recorded in all four CD4+ subsets from Type 1 diabetes patients.

Reverse transcribing all isolated RNA meant expressed TCRB transcripts were sequenced. The method was immunoSEQ multiplex PCR; TCRdb's version includes in-frame clones alone and lacks a portion of them. The sample includes nearly 700,000 clones, under 15% seen only once; the top ten take about 0.02%. These receptors have no identified antigens. Sequenced material: naive CD4+ T cells from blood. These receptors were obtained from a man aged 18 to 35 with type 1 diabetes.

This clone was recorded a few times. This sequence joins TRBV13 and TRBJ1-5, with D possibly matching TRBD1 (6 bases). CDR1 is PRHDT, CDR2 FYEKMQ, per germline (reference sequence). The CDR3 is 13 residues long. Trimming stripped 5 bases from V and 7 bases from J, with 12 bases between. CDR3 DNA sequence: TGTGCCAGCAGCCCCCGAGGGGGACAGCCCCAGCATTTT. It translates to CASSPRGGQPQHF.

The chain carries TRBV27 and TRBJ2-2, with no clear D. Germline lookup yields CDR1 MNHEY and CDR2 SMNVEV (reference sequence). There are 12 residues in the CDR3. Trimming left V 2 bases short and J 7 bases short, with 5 bases between. The CDR3 DNA reads as TGTGCCAGCAGTTTAGGAATCGGGGAGCTGTTTTTT. Translating gives CASSLGIGELFF.

V is TRBV20-1 and J is TRBJ2-1; the D gene is possibly TRBD2 (5 bases). CDR3 length: 10 residues. CDR1 is DFQATT and CDR2 is SNEGSKA in the germline V gene (reference sequence). V was cut by 6 bases and J by 8 bases, with 8 bases left in between. The CDR3 bases are TGCAGTGCCCTGGACTATGAGCAGTTCTTC. It is translated as CSALDYEQFF.

This clone was counted only a few times. The gene calls are TRBV30 and TRBJ2-1; unclear D gene. Germline values: CDR1 GTSNPN, CDR2 SVGIG (reference sequence). CDR3 length: 13 amino acids. The V end lost 2 bases, the J end lost 9 bases, and 14 bases lay between the germline ends. CDR3 residues: CAWSRDPVGEQFF. For the CDR3, the DNA is TGTGCCTGGAGTAGAGATCCAGTGGGTGAGCAGTTCTTC.

About this clone itself: The junction departs from germline at one end; a sequencing error may be responsible. V is TRBV4-1 and J is TRBJ1-1; D possibly corresponds to TRBD1 (5 bases). The germline V gene encodes CDR1 MGHRA and CDR2 YSYEKL. This CDR3 is built from 15 residues. The CDR3 DNA sequence: TGTGCCAGCAGCCAAGGAGGGACGCAGAACACTGAAGCTTTCTTT. Its translation: CASSQGGTQNTEAFF.

This sequence joins TRBV6-1 and TRBJ2-6; D is ambiguous. Trimming left V 2 bases short and J 0 bases short, with 11 bases between. CDR1 and CDR2 (germline): MNHNS, SASEGT. The CDR3 spans 17 residues. The CDR3 bases are TGTGCCAGCAGTGAACTCCTTAGGGCCTCTGGGGCCAACGTCCTGACTTTC. As protein: CASSELLRASGANVLTF.

This clone was detected a few times. The same CDR3 arises from other DNA sequences in this sample as well. CDR3 protein: CAWSVGTDTQYF. The CDR3 coding sequence is TGTGCCTGGAGTGTAGGGACAGATACGCAGTATTTT. The chain recombines TRBV30 with TRBJ2-3; D not resolved. Trimming removed 0 bases at V and 3 bases at J, with 4 bases between. Germline V gene sequence: CDR1 GTSNPN, CDR2 SVGIG (reference sequence). The CDR3 totals 12 residues.

The gene calls are TRBV30 and TRBJ1-2; 7 positions match TRBD1. After removal of 8 bases from V and 5 bases from J, the junction contained 14 bases not matched to a gene. The germline V gene has CDR1 GTSNPN and CDR2 SVGIG (reference sequence). The CDR3 runs to 14 residues. The CDR3 coding sequence is TGTGCCAGAGCCAGGGAGGGGGCGCGGTATGGCTACACCTTC. Protein product: CARAREGARYGYTF. The full variable domain, with the rest looked up from reference TRBV30 and TRBJ1-2, is SQTIHQWPATLVQPVGSPLSLECTVEGTSNPNLYWYRQAAGRGLQLLFYSVGIGQISSEVPQNLSASRPQDRQFILSSKKLLLSDSGFYLCARAREGARYGYTFGSGTRLTVV.

V and J are TRBV19 and TRBJ1-5; 7 nucleotides align to TRBD1. Per germline, CDR1 LNHDA and CDR2 SQIVND (reference sequence). J was trimmed by 0 bases and V by 3 bases; bases with no gene match: 8. The CDR3 is 17 amino acids. Here the CDR3 DNA reads TGTGCCAGTAGTATTTTATCAGGGGGTTTTAGCAATCAGCCCCAGCATTTT. It is translated as CASSILSGGFSNQPQHF. The whole variable domain, filled in from reference TRBV19 and TRBJ1-5, reads DGGITQSPKYLFRKEGQNVTLSCEQNLNHDAMYWYRQDPGQGLRLIYYSQIVNDFQKGDIAEGYSVSREKKESFPLTVTSAQKNPTAFYLCASSILSGGFSNQPQHFGDGTRLSIL.

This chain connects TRBV2 to TRBJ2-5; 9 positions match TRBD2. Germline V CDR1 and CDR2: SNHLY, FYNNEI. V lost 8 bases to trimming and J lost 5 bases; unmatched junction nucleotides: 3. This CDR3 is built from 12 residues. CDR3 sequence (DNA): TGTGCCAGCGTCGCGGGAGGGGAGACCCAGTACTTC. Translated, it gives CASVAGGETQYF.

The chain is built from TRBV5-1 and TRBJ2-7; TRBD1 is a possible D gene (5 bases). Germline V gene sequence: CDR1 SGHRS, CDR2 YFSETQ. The CDR3 covers 14 residues. Between the trimmed V and J ends, which lost 4 bases and 2 bases, there was a span of 13 bases. CDR3 sequence reads: CASSAQGYTYEQYF. The CDR3 DNA reads as TGCGCCAGCAGCGCCCAGGGTTACACCTACGAGCAGTACTTC. Full variable domain (remainder filled in from reference TRBV5-1 and TRBJ2-7): KAGVTQTPRYLIKTRGQQVTLSCSPISGHRSVSWYQQTPGQGLQFLFEYFSETQRNKGNFPGRFSGRQFSNSRSEMNVSTLELGDSALYLCASSAQGYTYEQYFGPGTRLTVT.

CDR3 DNA sequence: TGCGCCAGCAGCTTCGGACCCCAGAGCACAGATACGCAGTATTTT. Translating gives CASSFGPQSTDTQYF. The V gene is TRBV5-1, the J gene TRBJ2-3; D not certain. Deletions cut 2 bases from V and 0 bases from J, with 10 bases between. CDR3 length: 15 residues. The germline CDR1 and CDR2 sequences are SGHRS and YFSETQ.

This clone came up a few times. The chain joins TRBV11-2 to TRBJ1-1; D is unresolved. V lost 3 bases, J lost 0 bases, and 8 bases lay in between. CDR3 length: 14 residues. Germline assignment: CDR1 SGHAT and CDR2 FQNNGV. In DNA form, the CDR3 reads TGTGCCAGCAGCTTGGCCATCCTGAACACTGAAGCTTTCTTT. This encodes CASSLAILNTEAFF. The complete variable domain, with remaining parts taken from reference TRBV11-2 and TRBJ1-1, reads EAGVAQSPRYKIIEKRQSVAFWCNPISGHATLYWYQQILGQGPKLLIQFQNNGVVDDSQLPKDRFSAERLKGVDSTLKIQPAKLEDSAVYLCASSLAILNTEAFFGQGTRLTVV.

This clone was detected a few times. The chain combines TRBV5-1 with TRBJ2-7; tentative D call: TRBD1 (5 bases). CDR3 length equals 15 residues. The V and J ends lost 0 bases and 0 bases respectively, with 10 bases between them. From germline, CDR1 is SGHRS and CDR2 YFSETQ. The CDR3: CASSLGNRSSYEQYF. The CDR3 nucleotides read TGCGCCAGCAGCTTGGGAAACAGGAGCTCCTACGAGCAGTACTTC.

The chain has TRBV7-9 and TRBJ1-4; 7 positions match TRBD1. Unmatched junction bases numbered 14, after V lost 5 bases and J lost 5 bases. This CDR3 is 17 amino acids long. In germline, CDR1 is SEHNR, CDR2 FQNEAQ (reference sequence). CDR3 amino acids: CASSPYPGRGRNEKLFF. The CDR3 coding sequence is TGTGCCAGCAGCCCGTACCCAGGGAGGGGGCGCAATGAAAAACTGTTTTTT.

The chain has TRBV2 and TRBJ2-1, with 10 bases identical to TRBD1. Germline-derived CDR1 and CDR2 are SNHLY and FYNNEI. This CDR3 comprises 15 residues. J gave up 2 bases and V 6 bases, and 4 bases lay outside the gene matches. DNA of the CDR3: TGTGCCAGCAGCGGGGACAGGGGTACCTACAATGAGCAGTTCTTC. Its protein product is CASSGDRGTYNEQFF.

The chain joins TRBV2 to TRBJ2-2; D possibly uses TRBD1 or TRBD2 (5 bases each). Germline CDR1 is SNHLY and CDR2 is FYNNEI. The CDR3 spans 14 residues. Trimming removed 8 bases at V and 0 bases at J, with 10 bases between. DNA of the CDR3: TGTGCCAGCGGACTGACAGCGAACACCGGGGAGCTGTTTTTT. Its protein is CASGLTANTGELFF.

This clone was found a few times. The chain carries TRBV5-1 and TRBJ2-1; 11 positions match TRBD2. This CDR3 comprises 17 residues. After removal of 3 bases from V and 7 bases from J, the junction contained 12 bases not matched to a gene. The germline V gene has CDR1 SGHRS and CDR2 YFSETQ. CDR3 residues: CASSSPTSGDPWNEQFF. Written as DNA, the CDR3 is TGCGCCAGCAGCTCCCCGACTAGCGGGGACCCCTGGAATGAGCAGTTCTTC.

This chain joins TRBV4-2 and TRBJ2-1; 7 bases are shared with TRBD2. Germline assignment: CDR1 LGHNA and CDR2 YNFKEQ. This CDR3 spans 15 amino acids. Trimming at V came to 0 bases and at J to 7 bases, leaving 6 bases not matched to a gene. CDR3 in amino acids: CASSQDSGGGNEQFF. Here the CDR3 DNA reads TGTGCCAGCAGCCAAGATAGTGGGGGGGGTAATGAGCAGTTCTTC.

This clone was found a few times. V is TRBV18 and J is TRBJ2-2, with a weak D call TRBD1 (6 bases). CDR3 length equals 14 residues. The germline CDR1 and CDR2 sequences are KGHSH and LQKENI. V lost 4 bases, J lost 1 base, and 7 bases lay in between. The CDR3 spells CASSLQGNTGELFF. In nucleotides, the CDR3 is TGTGCCAGCTCACTACAGGGGAACACCGGGGAGCTGTTTTTT.

This clone showed up just a few times. This chain links TRBV4-1 with TRBJ2-1, with 9 bases lining up with TRBD2. The CDR3 covers 17 residues. Germline values: CDR1 MGHRA, CDR2 YSYEKL. Losses at the gene ends were 0 bases for V and 9 bases for J; bases not matched to a gene: 12. The CDR3 protein is CASSQDWPSGARGEQFF. CDR3 coding DNA: TGCGCCAGCAGCCAAGATTGGCCTAGCGGGGCCAGGGGTGAGCAGTTCTTC.

This chain uses TRBV6-6 with TRBJ2-1; D remains ambiguous. Germline lookup yields CDR1 MNHNY and CDR2 SVGAGI (reference sequence). The CDR3 runs 13 residues. V was pared by 5 bases and J by 10 bases, with 15 bases between. The CDR3 spells CASSPSTGYEQFF. As DNA, the CDR3 is TGTGCCAGCAGTCCATCAACGGGTTACGAGCAGTTCTTC.

Note on this clone: Other DNA sequences from this sample encode an identical CDR3 as well. V usage is TRBV7-9 and J usage is TRBJ1-1; TRBD1 might be the D (5 bases). V lost 5 bases and J lost 1, with 8 bases in between. Germline V gene data show CDR1 as SEHNR and CDR2 as FQNEAQ (reference sequence). This CDR3 has 13 amino acids. CDR3 residues: CASSLQANTEAFF. CDR3 nucleotides: TGTGCCAGCAGCCTACAGGCGAACACTGAAGCTTTCTTT.

The chain carries TRBV30 and TRBJ2-3; TRBD2 is a possible D gene (5 bases). Germline V gene data show CDR1 as GTSNPN and CDR2 as SVGIG (reference sequence). The CDR3 totals 16 residues. V was clipped by 5 bases and J by 6 bases, with 24 bases between them. CDR3 in amino acids: CAWGKFGFWRSDTQYF. The CDR3 DNA reads as TGTGCCTGGGGCAAATTTGGCTTCTGGAGGTCGGATACGCAGTATTTT.

This sequence joins TRBV2 and TRBJ1-5, with D unresolved. The V gene's germline CDR1 is SNHLY and CDR2 FYNNEI. CDR3 length equals 13 residues. V lost 2 bases to trimming and J lost 2 bases, with 4 bases between them. CDR3 protein: CASSETGNQPQHF. The DNA for the CDR3 is TGTGCCAGCAGTGAAACAGGCAATCAGCCCCAGCATTTT.

This rearrangement joins TRBV30 to TRBJ1-1; 7 bases map to TRBD1. CDR1 GTSNPN and CDR2 SVGIG come from the germline V gene (reference sequence). CDR3 size: 12 residues. J was trimmed by 10 bases and V by 4 bases; bases with no gene match: 9. Here the CDR3 DNA reads TGTGCCTGGAACCTCCAGGGGGGGGGAGCTTTCTTT. Its translation is CAWNLQGGGAFF.

This chain joins TRBV5-1 and TRBJ2-7; 8 nucleotides agree with TRBD1. The CDR3 runs 14 residues. Germline loops: CDR1 SGHRS, CDR2 YFSETQ. After removal of 4 bases from V and 3 bases from J, the junction contained 6 bases not matched to a gene. The CDR3 here is CASSTWTGSYEQYF. In DNA form, the CDR3 reads TGCGCCAGCAGCACGTGGACAGGGAGCTACGAGCAGTACTTC.

The chain joins TRBV30 to TRBJ1-1, with unresolved D. There are 13 residues in the CDR3. The V end lost 2 bases, the J end lost 1 base, and 8 bases lay between the germline ends. Per the germline V gene, CDR1 is GTSNPN and CDR2 is SVGIG (reference sequence). The CDR3 sequence: CAWSSHENTEAFF. Written as DNA, the CDR3 is TGTGCCTGGAGTTCCCATGAGAACACTGAAGCTTTCTTT.

V and J are TRBV7-7 and TRBJ2-2; maybe TRBD2 (5 bases). The germline V gene has CDR1 SSHAT and CDR2 FNYEAQ (reference sequence). The CDR3 runs 16 residues. Trimming left V 1 base short and J 0 bases short, with 9 bases between. The CDR3 reads CASSLVGGSNTGELFF. CDR3 bases: TGTGCCAGCAGCTTAGTAGGAGGATCGAACACCGGGGAGCTGTTTTTT.